A single sample is the source of the 5 T cell receptor beta chains below, sequenced in a study of T cells in Graves' hyperthyroidism and ophthalmopathy. TCR beta CDR3 region amplification was performed from RNA transcripts. Primed by the HTBI set, a first-round RT-PCR was run on the TCR CDR3. TCRdb reanalysed the multiplex PCR reads using MiXCR and keeps one entry per CDR3 protein. The sample has almost 350,000 distinct CDR3 sequences, about a sixth seen once. Sequenced: blood. These receptors were collected from a woman aged 35 to 49 with Graves' ophthalmopathy.

Many counts were recorded for this clonotype. The V call is TRBV6-5, the J call TRBJ2-7; D is unclear. Germline-derived CDR1 and CDR2 are MNHEY and SVGAGI. Trimming took off 0 bases at V and 5 bases at J, with 14 bases between the two ends. This CDR3 is 15 amino acids long. CDR3 nucleotides: TGTGCCAGCAGTTACTCAGACTCCCATGGGGACGAGCAGTACTTC. Encoded protein: CASSYSDSHGDEQYF.

V gene TRBV6-2 or TRBV6-3 combines with J gene TRBJ1-1, with D unclear. The CDR3 length is 13 residues. Germline CDR1 reads MNHEY; CDR2 reads SVGEGT. The V gene lost 8 bases and the J gene lost 1 base, with 11 bases spanning the gap. The CDR3 DNA sequence: TGTGCCAGCCTCTTAGGAGAGAACACTGAAGCTTTCTTT. It yields the protein CASLLGENTEAFF.

This chain joins TRBV28 and TRBJ1-1; D might be TRBD1 (6 bases). The V gene's germline CDR1 is MDHEN and CDR2 SYDVKM. This CDR3 contains 14 residues. The V gene lost 4 bases and the J gene lost 7 bases, with 16 bases spanning the gap. CDR3 region: CASSWGQGEGEAFF. In nucleotides, the CDR3 is TGTGCCAGCAGTTGGGGGCAGGGAGAGGGTGAAGCTTTCTTT.

The chain uses TRBV19 and TRBJ2-5; D possibly uses TRBD1 or TRBD2 (5 bases each). Trimming removed 2 bases at V and 1 base at J, with 20 bases between. This CDR3 is built from 18 residues. Germline V gene sequence: CDR1 LNHDA, CDR2 SQIVND (reference sequence). CDR3 coding DNA: TGTGCCAGTAGTATATCTGGGGCCGGGGCTTTGGGCCAAGAGACCCAGTACTTC. The encoded protein is CASSISGAGALGQETQYF.

This clonotype was recorded at least ten times. The V call is TRBV4-1, the J call TRBJ1-2; no firm D call. V was trimmed by 0 bases and J by 3 bases, leaving 11 bases between them. Per the germline V gene, CDR1 is MGHRA and CDR2 is YSYEKL. The CDR3 runs 15 residues. In DNA form, the CDR3 reads TGCGCCAGCAGCCAAGAAGATGGTGGGGACTATGGCTACACCTTC. Protein sequence: CASSQEDGGDYGYTF.